This TCR beta chain emerged from a study of T cell responses to AZD1222 COVID-19 vaccine. Study-level points and caveats: Baseline testing showed seropositivity in only a handful of AZD1222 recipients. Repertoire collection took place solely once the T cell response had peaked. Within unmutated variant regions lay the reported targets of nearly half of spike-specific TCRs. Increases in Spike-specific TCR breadth and depth were seen after two AZD1222 doses.

Remarks on this clone: What it binds is unknown.

Sequencing used immunoSEQ multiplex PCR; TCRdb keeps in-frame clones, though not all of them. The sample lists fewer than 200,000 clones; around 89% were seen once. Germline lookup yields CDR1 MDHEN and CDR2 SYDVKM. V shed 6 bases and J shed 2 bases, with 15 bases lying between them. The CDR3 runs to 15 residues. The sample was peripheral blood, taken 28 days after the second AZD1222 dose. This clonotype originated in an adult who received the AZD1222 COVID-19 vaccine. The chain links TRBV28 to TRBJ2-3; D uncertain. CDR3: CASSPRPPDTDTQYF. The CDR3 region has the DNA TGTGCCAGCAGCCCCCGCCCGCCTGACACAGATACGCAGTATTTT.